A selection of T cell receptor beta chains follows, all from one sample in a study of PD-1 blockade in classical Hodgkin lymphoma. Profiling relied on immunoSEQ multiplex PCR, and the TCRdb table lists in-frame clones only, not all of them. The repertoire holds around 21,000 clones, with under 80% as singletons. The material was peripheral blood mononuclear cells (PBMCs), obtained at baseline. The receptors shown here come from a human donor with classical Hodgkin lymphoma. CDR3s include the opening cysteine and the closing phenylalanine or tryptophan. Fields, in order: clone size, D gene, J gene, V gene, CDR3 length, CDR3 DNA, CDR3 protein. The D gene is left open where the match is weak. Not all rows give a size; the values are once, few, many and, for expanded clones, a class.

>-|-|TRBJ2-1|TRBV7-9|13
TGTGCCAGCAGCGGTAAATTGTACAATGAGCAGTTCTTC
CASSGKLYNEQFF
>medium-sized|-|TRBJ2-7|TRBV5-1|15
TGCGCCAGCAGCTTGCCCAGGGGGGAAGCCTACGAGCAGTACTTC
CASSLPRGEAYEQYF
>-|-|TRBJ2-5|TRBV4-1|14
TGCGCCAGCAGCCGCGGGACAGTCCAAGAGACCCAGTACTTC
CASSRGTVQETQYF
>-|TRBD1|TRBJ1-1|TRBV2|14
TGTGCCAGCGTAGGGACAGGGGGCAGGGGTGAAGCTTTCTTT
CASVGTGGRGEAFF
>-|TRBD2|TRBJ2-1|TRBV30|17
TGTGCCTGGAGTGCCCTAGCGGGAGTATGGTCCTACAATGAGCAGTTCTTC
CAWSALAGVWSYNEQFF
>-|-|TRBJ1-1|TRBV7-6|15
TGTGCCAGCAGCTCCAACCTCAGGGGGAACACTGAAGCTTTCTTT
CASSSNLRGNTEAFF
>-|-|TRBJ1-1|TRBV29-1|12
TGCAGCGTTGATCAGGGGAGAACTGAAGCTTTCTTT
CSVDQGRTEAFF
>-|TRBD2|TRBJ2-5|TRBV7-2|15
TGTGCCAGCAGCCCGTTAGCGGGGAGCCAAGAGACCCAGTACTTC
CASSPLAGSQETQYF
>-|-|TRBJ1-3|TRBV27|11
TGTGCCAGCAGTCTCCCCCGCACCATATATTTT
CASSLPRTIYF
>-|-|TRBJ2-3|TRBV5-5|15
TGTGCCAGCAAAACCGGTGAAGGGCACACAGATACGCAGTATTTT
CASKTGEGHTDTQYF
>-|-|TRBJ2-6|TRBV27|15
TGTGCCAGCAGTTTAAACGGAAGGAGGGCCAACGTCCTGACTTTC
CASSLNGRRANVLTF
>once|-|TRBJ1-1|TRBV4-1|14
TGCGCCAGCAGCCTAGAAATGGGGACTTATGAAGCTTTCTTT
CASSLEMGTYEAFF
>few|-|TRBJ2-7|TRBV7-9|15
TGTGCCAGCAGCCAGACAGGAGTGTACGTCTACGAGCAGTACTTC
CASSQTGVYVYEQYF
>-|-|TRBJ1-5|TRBV2|13
TGTGCCAGCAGTTACAGGGGCAATCAGCCCCAGCATTTT
CASSYRGNQPQHF
>-|-|TRBJ1-5|TRBV29-1|14
TGCAGCGTAGGTGATGGCGCAGGCAATCAGCCCCAGCATTTT
CSVGDGAGNQPQHF
>medium-sized|TRBD1|TRBJ2-7|TRBV28|16
TGTGCCAGCAGTTTATTCCCCCGAGGGACAGGGTACGAGCAGTACTTC
CASSLFPRGTGYEQYF